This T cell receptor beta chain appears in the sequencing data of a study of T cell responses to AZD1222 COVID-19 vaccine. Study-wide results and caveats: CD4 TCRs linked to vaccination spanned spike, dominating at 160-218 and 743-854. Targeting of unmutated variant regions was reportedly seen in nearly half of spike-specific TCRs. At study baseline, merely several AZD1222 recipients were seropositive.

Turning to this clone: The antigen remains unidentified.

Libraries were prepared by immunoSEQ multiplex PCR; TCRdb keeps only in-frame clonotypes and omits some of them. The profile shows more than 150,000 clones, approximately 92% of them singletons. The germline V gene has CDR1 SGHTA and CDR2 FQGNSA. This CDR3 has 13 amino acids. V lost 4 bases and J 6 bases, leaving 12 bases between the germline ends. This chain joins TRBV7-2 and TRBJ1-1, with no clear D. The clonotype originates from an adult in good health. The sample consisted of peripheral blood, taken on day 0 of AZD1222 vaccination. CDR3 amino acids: CASSSPMGSEAFF. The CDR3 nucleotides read TGTGCCAGCAGCTCCCCAATGGGGTCTGAAGCTTTCTTT.